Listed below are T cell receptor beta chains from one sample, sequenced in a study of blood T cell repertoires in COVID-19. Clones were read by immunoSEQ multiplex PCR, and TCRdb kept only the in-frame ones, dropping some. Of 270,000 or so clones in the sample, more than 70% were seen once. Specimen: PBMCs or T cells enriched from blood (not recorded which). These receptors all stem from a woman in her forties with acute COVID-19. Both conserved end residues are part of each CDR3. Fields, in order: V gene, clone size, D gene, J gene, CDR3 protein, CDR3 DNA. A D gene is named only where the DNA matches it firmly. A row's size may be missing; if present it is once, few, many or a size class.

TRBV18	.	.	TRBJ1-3	CASSEGQGNTIYF	TGTGCCAGCTCAGAGGGCCAAGGAAACACCATATATTTT
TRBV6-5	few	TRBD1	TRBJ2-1	CASSRDSYNEQFF	TGTGCCAGCAGCCGGGACAGCTACAATGAGCAGTTCTTC
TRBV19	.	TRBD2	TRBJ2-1	CASSNPHGTSGINEQFF	TGTGCCAGTAGCAATCCCCACGGGACTAGCGGGATCAATGAGCAGTTCTTC
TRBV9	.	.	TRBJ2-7	CASSAQTLDEQYF	TGTGCCAGCAGCGCACAGACATTAGACGAGCAGTACTTC
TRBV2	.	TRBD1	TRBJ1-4	CASSKTLQGEEKLFF	TGTGCCAGCAGTAAGACTCTACAGGGGGAGGAAAAACTGTTTTTT
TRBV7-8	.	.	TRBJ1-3	CASSPRQVTPYYSGNTIYF	TGTGCCAGCAGCCCCCGACAGGTCACCCCTTATTACTCTGGAAACACCATATATTTT
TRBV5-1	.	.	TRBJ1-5	CASSRWGGNQPQHF	TGCGCCAGTAGCAGGTGGGGAGGCAATCAGCCCCAGCATTTT
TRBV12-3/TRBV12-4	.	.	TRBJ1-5	CASSLGGDQPQHF	TGTGCCAGCAGTTTAGGGGGGGATCAGCCCCAGCATTTT
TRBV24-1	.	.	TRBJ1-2	CATSEAGATHNYGYTF	TGTGCCACCAGTGAGGCAGGGGCGACGCATAACTATGGCTACACCTTC
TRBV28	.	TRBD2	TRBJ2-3	CASRGPIAGVDTQYF	TGTGCCAGCAGGGGCCCTATAGCGGGAGTGGATACGCAGTATTTT
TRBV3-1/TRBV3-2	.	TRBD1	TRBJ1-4	CASSQGPGGFVTNEKLFF	TGTGCCAGCAGCCAAGGCCCAGGGGGATTTGTAACTAATGAAAAACTGTTTTTT
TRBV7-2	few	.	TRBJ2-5	CASSLSRASPETQYF	TGTGCCAGCAGCTTATCTAGAGCGTCACCGGAGACCCAGTACTTC
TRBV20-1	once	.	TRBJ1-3	CSANQGNTIYF	TGCAGTGCCAATCAGGGAAACACCATATATTTT
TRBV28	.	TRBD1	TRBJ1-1	CASRQGFPNTEAFF	TGTGCCAGTAGACAGGGTTTCCCGAACACTGAAGCTTTCTTT
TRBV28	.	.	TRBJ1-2	CASSWGGDGYTF	TGTGCCAGCAGTTGGGGGGGCGATGGCTACACCTTC
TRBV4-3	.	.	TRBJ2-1	CASSQGRDTYNEQFF	TGCGCCAGCAGCCAGGGCCGGGACACCTACAATGAGCAGTTCTTC
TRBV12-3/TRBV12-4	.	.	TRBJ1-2	CASSFPGYGYTF	TGTGCCAGCAGTTTCCCAGGCTATGGCTACACCTTC
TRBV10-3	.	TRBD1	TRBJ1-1	CAIRDVQGFNTEAFF	TGTGCCATCAGAGATGTACAGGGGTTTAACACTGAAGCTTTCTTT
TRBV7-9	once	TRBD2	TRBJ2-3	CASSRKGTSGIMQYF	TGTGCCAGCAGCCGAAAGGGGACTAGCGGGATCATGCAGTATTTT
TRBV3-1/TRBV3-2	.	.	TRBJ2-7	CASSQAGRGYEQYF	TGTGCCAGCAGCCAAGCGGGAAGAGGTTACGAGCAGTACTTC
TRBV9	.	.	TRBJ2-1	CASSVGVGGLPSEQFF	TGTGCCAGCAGCGTAGGGGTGGGAGGCCTGCCGTCCGAGCAGTTCTTC
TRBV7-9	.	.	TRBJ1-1	CASSPTGMNTEAFF	TGTGCCAGCAGCCCTACAGGAATGAACACTGAAGCTTTCTTT
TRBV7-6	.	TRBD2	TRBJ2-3	CASSLGGGSSDTQYF	TGTGCCAGCAGCTTGGGCGGGGGAAGCTCAGATACGCAGTATTTT
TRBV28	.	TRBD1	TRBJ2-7	CASSPQGQGNYEQYF	TGTGCCAGCAGTCCCCAGGGACAGGGGAACTACGAGCAGTACTTC
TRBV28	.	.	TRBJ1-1	CASSLKRGAFF	TGTGCCAGCAGTTTGAAGCGTGGAGCTTTCTTT
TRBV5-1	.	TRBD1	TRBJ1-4	CASGAGGDPNEKLFF	TGCGCCAGCGGGGCAGGGGGCGATCCTAATGAAAAACTGTTTTTT
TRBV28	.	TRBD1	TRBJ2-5	CASSLGDSLLETQYF	TGTGCCAGCAGTTTAGGGGACAGCTTGCTGGAGACCCAGTACTTC
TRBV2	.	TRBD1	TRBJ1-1	CASTERTGVAFF	TGTGCCAGCACCGAGAGGACAGGGGTTGCTTTCTTT
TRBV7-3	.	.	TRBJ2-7	CASSLGFTEFYEQYF	TGTGCCAGCAGCTTAGGTTTCACGGAGTTCTACGAGCAGTACTTC
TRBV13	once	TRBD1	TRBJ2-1	CASSLGTGPNEQFF	TGTGCCAGCAGCTTAGGGACAGGGCCCAATGAGCAGTTCTTC